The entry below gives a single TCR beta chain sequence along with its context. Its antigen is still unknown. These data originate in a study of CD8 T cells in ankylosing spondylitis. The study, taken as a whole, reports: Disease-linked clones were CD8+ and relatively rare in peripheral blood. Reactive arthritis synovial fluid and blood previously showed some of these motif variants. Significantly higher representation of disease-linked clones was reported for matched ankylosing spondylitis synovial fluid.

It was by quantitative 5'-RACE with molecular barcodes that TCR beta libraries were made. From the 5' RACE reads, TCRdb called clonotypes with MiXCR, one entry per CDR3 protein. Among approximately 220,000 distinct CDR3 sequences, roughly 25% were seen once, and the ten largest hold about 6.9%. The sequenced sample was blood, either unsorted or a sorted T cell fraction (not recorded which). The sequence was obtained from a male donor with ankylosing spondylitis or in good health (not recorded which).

In DNA, the CDR3 is TGTGCCAGCAGTTACACCCACACCACAGATACGCAGTATTTT. Its protein is CASSYTHTTDTQYF. This rearrangement joins TRBV6-5 to TRBJ2-3; no firm D call. V lost 2 bases, J lost 2 bases, and 8 bases lay in between. This CDR3 is built from 14 residues. Germline V CDR1 and CDR2: MNHEY, SVGAGI.